This T cell receptor beta chain appears in the sequencing data of a study of CD8+ T cells in alopecia areata. Treatment here: oral pan-JAK inhibitor, 5-10 mg twice daily. Trimming at V came to 0 bases and at J to 7 bases, leaving 7 bases not matched to a gene. This CDR3 region has 17 residues. Germline values: CDR1 WSHSY, CDR2 SAAADI. Concerning this clone itself: Its antigen is as yet unknown.

Study-level results: Many expanded lesional clones persisted in scalp and blood during tofacitinib. Among the top 100, expanded CD8+ clones were significantly decreased by tofacitinib, as was scalp clonality.

cDNA reverse transcribed from extracted RNA served as the sequencing template. TCRdb keeps only in-frame clones here, not all; method: immunoSEQ multiplex PCR. This table has some 110,000 clones, around 53% appearing once. The chain uses TRBV10-2 and TRBJ1-5; 12 nucleotides line up with TRBD1. The specimen was CD8+ T cells sorted from blood, collected at week 24, from a patient treated with tofacitinib. The clonotype originates from a human donor with alopecia areata. The CDR3 region is CASSESEGQGAWQPQHF. CDR3 coding DNA: TGCGCCAGCAGTGAGTCGGAGGGACAGGGGGCCTGGCAGCCCCAGCATTTT.